This T cell receptor beta chain comes out of a study of T cell repertoires in cytomegalovirus infection. Turning to the study itself: Public TCR beta signatures were indicative of both CMV infection and a matching HLA type.

Each CDR3 protein gets one entry after TCRdb re-called the reads with MiXCR. The sample has about 400,000 distinct CDR3 sequences; 15% to 20% are singletons. Regarding the study as a whole: Based on cumulative public TCR beta family frequency, carriers of CMV plus the relevant HLA were identified.

In its sample, this clonotype was seen many times. The antigen remains unidentified. Trimming removed 5 bases at V and 3 bases at J, with 16 bases between. The germline gives CDR1 MNHEY, CDR2 SVGAGI. The CDR3 is made up of 16 amino acids. The chain carries TRBV6-5 and TRBJ2-2, with D tentatively TRBD2 (5 bases). The material sequenced was PBMCs. The TCR comes from a human donor in good health (CMV status not recorded). Some clones in this sample may be carry-over from other donors' samples. CDR3 DNA sequence: TGTGCCAGCAGTGAAGAATATGGACTCTACACCGGGGAGCTGTTTTTT. Translated: CASSEEYGLYTGELFF.